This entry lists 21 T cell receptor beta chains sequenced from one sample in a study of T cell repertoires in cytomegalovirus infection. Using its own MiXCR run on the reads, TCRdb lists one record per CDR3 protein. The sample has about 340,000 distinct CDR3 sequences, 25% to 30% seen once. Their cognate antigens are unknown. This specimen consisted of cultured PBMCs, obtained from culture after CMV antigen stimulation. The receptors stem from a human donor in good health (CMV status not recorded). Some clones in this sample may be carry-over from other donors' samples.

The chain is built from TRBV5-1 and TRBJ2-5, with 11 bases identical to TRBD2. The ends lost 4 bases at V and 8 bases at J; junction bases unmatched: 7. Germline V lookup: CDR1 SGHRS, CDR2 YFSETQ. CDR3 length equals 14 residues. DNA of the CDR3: TGCGCCAGCAGCCAGACTAGCGGGACCGGCACCCAGTACTTC. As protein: CASSQTSGTGTQYF.

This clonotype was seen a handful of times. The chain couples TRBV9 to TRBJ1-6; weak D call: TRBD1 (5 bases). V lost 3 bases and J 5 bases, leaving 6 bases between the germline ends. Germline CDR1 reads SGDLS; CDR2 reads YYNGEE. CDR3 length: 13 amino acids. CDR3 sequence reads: CASSAQDNSPLHF. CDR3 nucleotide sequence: TGTGCCAGCAGCGCACAGGATAATTCACCCCTCCACTTT.

The CDR3 region has the DNA TGTGCCAGCACCAGACAGGGGAATCAGCCCCAGCATTTT. It is translated as CASTRQGNQPQHF. The chain recombines TRBV12-3 or TRBV12-4 with TRBJ1-5; 8 positions match TRBD1. V shed 7 bases and J 4 bases; nucleotides not matched to a gene: 3. The CDR3 sequence is 13 residues long.

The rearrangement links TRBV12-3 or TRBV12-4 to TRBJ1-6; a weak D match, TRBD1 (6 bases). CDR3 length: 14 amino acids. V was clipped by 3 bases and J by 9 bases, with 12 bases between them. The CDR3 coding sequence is TGTGCCAGCAGTTTTTTCCTAGGGGGTTCACCCCTCCACTTT. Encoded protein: CASSFFLGGSPLHF.

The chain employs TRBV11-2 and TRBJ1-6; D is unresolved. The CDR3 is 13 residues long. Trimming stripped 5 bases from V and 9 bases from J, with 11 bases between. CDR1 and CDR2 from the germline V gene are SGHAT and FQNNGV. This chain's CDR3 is CASSPEVGSPLHF. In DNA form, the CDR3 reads TGTGCCAGCAGCCCGGAGGTGGGTTCACCCCTCCACTTT.

The DNA of the CDR3 is TGTGCCAGCAGCGTTGACCACTACGAGCAGTACTTC. Its translation: CASSVDHYEQYF. The chain combines TRBV7-2 with TRBJ2-7, with D unclear. CDR3 length equals 12 residues. Trimming removed 5 bases from V and 3 bases from J, with 8 bases in between. Germline V gene data show CDR1 as SGHTA and CDR2 as FQGNSA.

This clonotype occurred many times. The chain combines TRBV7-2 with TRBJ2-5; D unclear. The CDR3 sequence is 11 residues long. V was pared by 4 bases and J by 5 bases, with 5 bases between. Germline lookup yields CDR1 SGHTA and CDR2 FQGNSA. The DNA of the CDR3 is TGTGCCAGCAGCTCCGGGGAGACCCAGTACTTC. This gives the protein CASSSGETQYF.

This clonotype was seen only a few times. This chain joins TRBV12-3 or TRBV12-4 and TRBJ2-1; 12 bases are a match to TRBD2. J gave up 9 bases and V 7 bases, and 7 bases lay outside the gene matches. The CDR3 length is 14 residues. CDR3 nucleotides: TGTGCCAGCACCCTAGCGGGGGGGCCAAGTGAGCAGTTCTTC. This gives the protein CASTLAGGPSEQFF.

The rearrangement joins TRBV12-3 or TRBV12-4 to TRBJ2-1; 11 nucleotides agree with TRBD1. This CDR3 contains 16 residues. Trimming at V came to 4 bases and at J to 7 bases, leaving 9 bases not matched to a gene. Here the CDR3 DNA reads TGTGCCAGCAGTTCAGCAACCGGGACAGGGGGGAATGAGCAGTTCTTC. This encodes CASSSATGTGGNEQFF.

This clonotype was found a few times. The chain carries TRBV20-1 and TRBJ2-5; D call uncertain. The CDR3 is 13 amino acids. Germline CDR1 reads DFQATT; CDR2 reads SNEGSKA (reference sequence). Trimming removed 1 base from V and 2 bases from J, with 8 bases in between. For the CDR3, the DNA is TGCAGTGCTAGAGGTCTCTTTCAAGAGACCCAGTACTTC. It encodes CSARGLFQETQYF.

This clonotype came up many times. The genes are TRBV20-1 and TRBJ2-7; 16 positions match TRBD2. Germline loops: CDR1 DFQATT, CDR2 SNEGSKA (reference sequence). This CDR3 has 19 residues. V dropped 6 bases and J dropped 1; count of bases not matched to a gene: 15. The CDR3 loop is CSAVGTSGRVPIRSYEQYF. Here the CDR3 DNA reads TGCAGTGCGGTTGGGACTAGCGGGAGGGTTCCTATTCGTTCCTACGAGCAGTACTTC.

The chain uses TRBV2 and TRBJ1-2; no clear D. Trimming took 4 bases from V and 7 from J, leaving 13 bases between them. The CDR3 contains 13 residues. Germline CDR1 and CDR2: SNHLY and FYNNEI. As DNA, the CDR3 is TGTGCCAGCAGTGTTGAGGCCATCCCTGGCTACACCTTC. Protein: CASSVEAIPGYTF.

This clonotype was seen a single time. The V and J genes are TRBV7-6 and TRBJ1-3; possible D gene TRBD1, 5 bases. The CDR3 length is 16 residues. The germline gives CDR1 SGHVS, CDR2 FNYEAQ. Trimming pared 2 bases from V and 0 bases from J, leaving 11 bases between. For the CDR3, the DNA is TGTGCCAGCAGCTTATGGGGCAGAATCTCTGGAAACACCATATATTTT. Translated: CASSLWGRISGNTIYF.

CDR3 DNA: TGTGCCAGCAGCTTATGGCCAATGGGACAGGACTACGAGCAGTACTTC. Amino acid sequence: CASSLWPMGQDYEQYF. The chain carries TRBV7-9 and TRBJ2-7; TRBD1 matches at 8 bases. CDR1 is SEHNR, CDR2 FQNEAQ, per germline (reference sequence). Trimming cost V 2 bases and J 3 bases; bases outside gene matches: 9. The CDR3 is 16 residues long.

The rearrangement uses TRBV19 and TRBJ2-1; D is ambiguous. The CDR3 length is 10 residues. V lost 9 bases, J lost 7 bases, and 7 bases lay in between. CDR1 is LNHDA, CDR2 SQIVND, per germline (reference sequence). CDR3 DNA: TGTGCCAGCTCTAGGAATGAGCAGTTCTTC. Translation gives CASSRNEQFF.

In DNA, the CDR3 is TGTGCCTGGAGTGTTGGTGAGAACACTGAAGCTTTCTTT. It is translated as CAWSVGENTEAFF. V and J are TRBV30 and TRBJ1-1; the D is unclear. Trimming left V 0 bases short and J 1 base short, with 6 bases between. This CDR3 comprises 13 residues. The germline CDR1 and CDR2 sequences are GTSNPN and SVGIG (reference sequence).

The CDR3 DNA reads TGTGCCAGTAGTATAGCCGGGACTAGCGGGGGGGCGGTCTACAATGAGCAGTTCTTC. Protein: CASSIAGTSGGAVYNEQFF. V and J are TRBV19 and TRBJ2-1; TRBD2 matches at 16 bases. Germline loops: CDR1 LNHDA, CDR2 SQIVND (reference sequence). The CDR3 has 19 amino acids. Unmatched junction bases numbered 6, after V lost 1 base and J lost 3 bases. The whole variable domain, filled in from reference TRBV19 and TRBJ2-1, reads DGGITQSPKYLFRKEGQNVTLSCEQNLNHDAMYWYRQDPGQGLRLIYYSQIVNDFQKGDIAEGYSVSREKKESFPLTVTSAQKNPTAFYLCASSIAGTSGGAVYNEQFFGPGTRLTVL.

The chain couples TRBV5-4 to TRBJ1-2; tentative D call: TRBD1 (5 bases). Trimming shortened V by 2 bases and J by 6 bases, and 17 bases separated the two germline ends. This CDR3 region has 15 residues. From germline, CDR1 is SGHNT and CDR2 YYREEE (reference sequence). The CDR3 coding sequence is TGTGCCAGCAGCTTAGGGCAGGGCCCAGGAGATGGCTACACCTTC. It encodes CASSLGQGPGDGYTF.

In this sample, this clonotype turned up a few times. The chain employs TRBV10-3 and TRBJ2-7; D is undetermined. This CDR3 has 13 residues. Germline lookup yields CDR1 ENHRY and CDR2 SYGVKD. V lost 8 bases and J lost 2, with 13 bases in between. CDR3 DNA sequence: TGTGCCATCGCGACGGGTAACGCCTACGAGCAGTACTTC. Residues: CAIATGNAYEQYF.

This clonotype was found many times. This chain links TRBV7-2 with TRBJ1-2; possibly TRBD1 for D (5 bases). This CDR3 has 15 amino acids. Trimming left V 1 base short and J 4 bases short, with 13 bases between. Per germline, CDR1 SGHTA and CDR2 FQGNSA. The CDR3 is CASSLEWGSSYGYTF. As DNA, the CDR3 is TGTGCCAGCAGCTTAGAGTGGGGCTCGAGCTATGGCTACACCTTC.

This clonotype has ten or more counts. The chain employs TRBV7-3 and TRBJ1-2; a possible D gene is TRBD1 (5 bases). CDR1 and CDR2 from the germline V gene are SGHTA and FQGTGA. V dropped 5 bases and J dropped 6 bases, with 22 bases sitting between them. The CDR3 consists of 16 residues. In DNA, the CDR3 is TGTGCCAGCAGCATTTTTCAGACCGGCCTCAGGGATGGCTACACCTTC. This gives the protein CASSIFQTGLRDGYTF.